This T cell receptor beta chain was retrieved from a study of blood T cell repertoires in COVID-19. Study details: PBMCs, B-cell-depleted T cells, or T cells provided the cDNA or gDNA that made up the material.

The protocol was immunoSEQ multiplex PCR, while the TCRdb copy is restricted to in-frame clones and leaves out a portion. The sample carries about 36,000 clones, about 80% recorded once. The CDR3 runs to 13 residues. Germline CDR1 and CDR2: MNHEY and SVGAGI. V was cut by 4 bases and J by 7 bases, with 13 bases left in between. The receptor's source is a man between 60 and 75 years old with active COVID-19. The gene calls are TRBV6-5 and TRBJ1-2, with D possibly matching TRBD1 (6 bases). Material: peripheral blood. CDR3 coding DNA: TGTGCCAGCAGTTTTATGGCAGGGGCTGGCTACACCTTC. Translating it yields CASSFMAGAGYTF.